This T cell receptor beta chain is from a study of T cells after yellow fever vaccination. Study observations and caveats: A weaker secondary response peaked on day 5, the primary on day 15.

The CDR3 has 13 residues. Looked up from germline, CDR1 is DFQATT and CDR2 is SNEGSKA (reference sequence). V lost 6 bases to trimming and J lost 2 bases, with 12 bases between them. This clonotype has at least ten counts. Its specificity is unknown. Via MiXCR, TCRdb re-called the 5' RACE reads, giving one row per CDR3 protein. The repertoire consists of about 300,000 distinct CDR3 sequences, with about 10% occurring once and the leading ten covering about 3.7%. This sequence joins TRBV20-1 and TRBJ2-3, with D possibly matching TRBD1 (6 bases). The sample was CD4+ T cells sorted from PBMCs, taken 5 days after the yellow fever booster vaccination. The clonotype originates from a man younger than 35 who received the YFV17D yellow fever vaccine. The CDR3 bases are TGCAGTGCGGCAGGGGCTTCCACAGATACGCAGTATTTT. Translated: CSAAGASTDTQYF.